One T cell receptor (beta chain) is described in this entry. Clones were sequenced by immunoSEQ multiplex PCR, and TCRdb holds only the in-frame ones, with some missing. Among 240,000 or so clones listed, 93% were seen once. The data were obtained in a study of T cell responses to AZD1222 COVID-19 vaccine. V trimming: 6 bases; J trimming: 7 bases; junction bases outside the gene matches: 17. CDR1 and CDR2 (germline): MDHEN, SYDVKM. This CDR3 contains 16 residues. The chain links TRBV28 to TRBJ1-2, with 7 positions matching TRBD1. The material was peripheral blood, obtained on day 0 of AZD1222 vaccination. The receptor was isolated from an adult in good health. The CDR3, as DNA: TGTGCCAGCAGCCGAAGTCCCCCGACAGGGCGGGGTGGCTACACCTTC. It codes for CASSRSPPTGRGGYTF.